The next 28 T cell receptor beta chains were all read from a single sample in a study of tumor-infiltrating lymphocytes in localized non-small cell lung cancer. Data came from immunoSEQ multiplex PCR; TCRdb stores just in-frame clones and leaves some out. Found here are roughly 12,000 clones, 86% of them singletons; the top ten hold 7.8%. Sequenced sample: uninvolved lung tissue not adjacent to the tumor. These receptors all come from a human donor with non-small cell lung cancer.

This chain uses TRBV7-2 with TRBJ1-1; 7 bases map to TRBD1. The germline V gene has CDR1 SGHTA and CDR2 FQGNSA. The CDR3 totals 14 residues. Trimming cost V 1 base and J 5 bases; bases outside gene matches: 4. The CDR3 coding sequence is TGTGCCAGCAGCTTAGACAGGGGTTTTACTGAAGCTTTCTTT. Translating it yields CASSLDRGFTEAFF. Supplemented by reference TRBV7-2 and TRBJ1-1, the full variable domain reads GAGVSQSPSNKVTEKGKDVELRCDPISGHTALYWYRQSLGQGLEFLIYFQGNSAPDKSGLPSDRFSAERTGGSVSTLTIQRTQQEDSAVYLCASSLDRGFTEAFFGQGTRLTVV.

This sequence joins TRBV18 and TRBJ2-6; D is possibly TRBD2 (6 bases). V was shortened by 3 bases and J by 0 bases, with 9 bases between the two germline ends. This CDR3 has 16 residues. Germline V gene data show CDR1 as KGHSH and CDR2 as LQKENI. CDR3 nucleotides: TGTGCCAGCTCACCGGAGGGTCGCTCTGGGGCCAACGTCCTGACTTTC. This gives the protein CASSPEGRSGANVLTF. Full variable domain (rest looked up from reference TRBV18 and TRBJ2-6): NAGVMQNPRHLVRRRGQEARLRCSPMKGHSHVYWYRQLPEEGLKFMVYLQKENIIDESGMPKERFSAEFPKEGPSILRIQQVVRGDSAAYFCASSPEGRSGANVLTFGAGSRLTVL.

The genes are TRBV2 and TRBJ1-1, with D tentatively TRBD1 (6 bases). Germline assignment: CDR1 SNHLY and CDR2 FYNNEI. V was clipped by 3 bases and J by 4 bases, with 15 bases between them. The CDR3 contains 15 residues. CDR3 bases: TGTGCCAGCAGTGAGGGACTACAGGGTCCCACTGAAGCTTTCTTT. It encodes CASSEGLQGPTEAFF.

V is TRBV19 and J is TRBJ1-5; 10 nucleotides align to TRBD1. This CDR3 has 15 residues. Germline V gives CDR1 LNHDA, CDR2 SQIVND (reference sequence). Unmatched junction bases numbered 7, after V lost 6 bases and J lost 5 bases. The CDR3 DNA follows: TGTGCCAGTAGACCGACAGGGGGCTTCGATCAGCCCCAGCATTTT. Its translation: CASRPTGGFDQPQHF.

The chain employs TRBV4-1 and TRBJ1-5; TRBD1 might be the D (5 bases). The CDR3 is 15 residues long. CDR1 is MGHRA and CDR2 is YSYEKL in the germline V gene. Trimming left V 1 base short and J 7 bases short, with 14 bases between. CDR3 DNA: TGCGCCAGCAGCCAAGGGCCAGGGTTGGACCAGCCCCAGCATTTT. Its translation is CASSQGPGLDQPQHF.

This clone showed up just once. This rearrangement joins TRBV19 to TRBJ1-1, with TRBD1 matching over 8 bases. Trimming took 0 bases from V and 7 from J; bases not matched to a gene: 7. The CDR3 is made up of 15 amino acids. In germline, CDR1 is LNHDA, CDR2 SQIVND (reference sequence). In nucleotides, the CDR3 is TGTGCCAGTAGTATAGACCCAGGGGGCACCCGTGAAGCTTTCTTT. It yields the protein CASSIDPGGTREAFF.

This clone was counted only a few times. The chain has TRBV16 and TRBJ1-1; D perhaps matches TRBD1 (5 bases). Germline CDR1 KGHSY, CDR2 FQNENV. The V gene lost 0 bases and the J gene lost 6 bases, with 8 bases spanning the gap. The CDR3 has 13 residues. The CDR3 DNA sequence: TGTGCCAGCAGCCAATCAGGGGACGCTGAAGCTTTCTTT. Translation gives CASSQSGDAEAFF.

This chain joins TRBV29-1 and TRBJ1-1; D perhaps matches TRBD1 (5 bases). From germline, CDR1 is SQVTM and CDR2 ANQGSEA. Trimming left V 3 bases short and J 1 base short, with 18 bases between. The CDR3 extends over 16 amino acids. The CDR3 DNA follows: TGCAGCGTTGAGGACTTCGAAGGCAGGGAGAACACTGAAGCTTTCTTT. It is translated as CSVEDFEGRENTEAFF.

This clone was observed a single time. CDR3 residues: CASSPSRGAHNEKLFF. Written as DNA, the CDR3 is TGTGCCAGCAGCCCCTCGAGGGGGGCCCATAATGAAAAACTGTTTTTT. The V and J genes are TRBV9 and TRBJ1-4, with D tentatively TRBD1 (6 bases). Trimming removed 4 bases at V and 4 bases at J, with 17 bases between. This CDR3 is built from 16 residues. Germline CDR1 reads SGDLS; CDR2 reads YYNGEE.

V usage is TRBV7-2 and J usage is TRBJ1-2; a possible D gene is TRBD1 (6 bases). V lost 0 bases, J lost 4 bases, and 15 bases lay in between. The CDR3 is made up of 16 amino acids. Germline-derived CDR1 and CDR2 are SGHTA and FQGNSA. The CDR3 bases are TGTGCCAGCAGCTTAGCGACAGGATCCTCATCCTATGGCTACACCTTC. Its protein product is CASSLATGSSSYGYTF. Combining the CDR3 with reference TRBV7-2 and TRBJ1-2 gives the whole variable domain GAGVSQSPSNKVTEKGKDVELRCDPISGHTALYWYRQSLGQGLEFLIYFQGNSAPDKSGLPSDRFSAERTGGSVSTLTIQRTQQEDSAVYLCASSLATGSSSYGYTFGSGTRLTVV.

In its sample, this clone was seen a few times. The chain has TRBV18 and TRBJ1-6; 11 bases are shared with TRBD1. Germline CDR1 is KGHSH and CDR2 is LQKENI. This CDR3 is built from 16 residues. The ends lost 1 base at V and 10 bases at J; junction bases unmatched: 6. The CDR3 sequence is CASSPLGQGAESPLHF. CDR3 nucleotide sequence: TGTGCCAGCTCACCACTCGGACAGGGGGCTGAGTCACCCCTCCACTTT.

This chain joins TRBV2 and TRBJ2-2; 12 bases agree with TRBD2. The germline CDR1 and CDR2 sequences are SNHLY and FYNNEI. Losses at the gene ends were 2 bases for V and 3 bases for J; bases not matched to a gene: 7. The CDR3 extends over 18 amino acids. The CDR3 region has the DNA TGTGCCAGCAGTGAACGTCTAGCGGGGGGGCCGGACACCGGGGAGCTGTTTTTT. It translates to CASSERLAGGPDTGELFF.

This clone was seen only a few times. The chain recombines TRBV10-3 with TRBJ2-7, with D unclear. Germline lookup yields CDR1 ENHRY and CDR2 SYGVKD. CDR3 size: 12 residues. V shed 0 bases and J shed 3 bases, with 3 bases lying between them. CDR3 protein: CAISESGYEQYF. CDR3 in DNA: TGTGCCATCAGTGAGTCTGGCTACGAGCAGTACTTC.

The CDR3 DNA follows: TGTGCCTGGAGCCACAGGGTCAACTATGGCTACACCTTC. It encodes CAWSHRVNYGYTF. The V call is TRBV30, the J call TRBJ1-2, with D tentatively TRBD1 (6 bases). Germline V gene data show CDR1 as GTSNPN and CDR2 as SVGIG (reference sequence). Trimming removed 3 bases from V and 2 bases from J, with 10 bases in between. The CDR3 is 13 amino acids.

CDR3 protein: CASRGQGASSPLHF. The CDR3 bases are TGTGCCAGCAGGGGACAGGGGGCGTCTTCACCCCTCCACTTT. V gene TRBV7-2 combines with J gene TRBJ1-6, with 12 bases lining up with TRBD1. Trimming removed 6 bases from V and 9 bases from J; junction bases left unmatched: 3. The length of the CDR3 is 14 residues. Germline CDR1 reads SGHTA; CDR2 reads FQGNSA.

The V call is TRBV5-1, the J call TRBJ2-3, with D possibly matching TRBD2 (5 bases). From germline, CDR1 is SGHRS and CDR2 YFSETQ. V was pared by 5 bases and J by 5 bases, with 6 bases between. This CDR3 is built from 11 residues. In DNA, the CDR3 is TGCGCCAGCAGAGAGGGAGATACGCAGTATTTT. Translating it yields CASREGDTQYF. The variable domain in full, completed from reference TRBV5-1 and TRBJ2-3, reads KAGVTQTPRYLIKTRGQQVTLSCSPISGHRSVSWYQQTPGQGLQFLFEYFSETQRNKGNFPGRFSGRQFSNSRSEMNVSTLELGDSALYLCASREGDTQYFGPGTRLTVL.

This clone has only a few counts. CDR3 region: CASRTGQKDTEAFF. The CDR3 DNA is TGTGCCAGCAGGACGGGACAGAAGGACACTGAAGCTTTCTTT. The J gene is TRBJ1-1, the V gene TRBV6-5, with TRBD1 matching 7 bases. CDR1 is MNHEY, CDR2 SVGAGI, per germline. V was pared by 6 bases and J by 3 bases, with 7 bases of the junction left unmatched. The CDR3 covers 14 residues.

The V and J genes are TRBV6-6 and TRBJ1-5, with D uncertain. This CDR3 contains 12 residues. V was clipped by 6 bases and J by 6 bases, with 9 bases between them. CDR1 and CDR2 (germline): MNHNY, SVGAGI (reference sequence). CDR3 loop: CASRTEAQPQHF. The CDR3 DNA reads as TGTGCCAGCAGAACGGAGGCTCAGCCCCAGCATTTT.

The chain recombines TRBV20-1 with TRBJ1-2; D is perhaps TRBD1 (5 bases). Germline CDR1 reads DFQATT; CDR2 reads SNEGSKA (reference sequence). The CDR3 contains 11 residues. The CDR3 is CSYQRGWGCTF. The CDR3 coding sequence is TGCAGCTACCAGCGGGGGTGGGGTTGCACCTTC.

This chain connects TRBV6-5 to TRBJ1-6; TRBD1 might be the D (5 bases). Trimming pared 6 bases from V and 10 bases from J, leaving 16 bases between. In germline, CDR1 is MNHEY, CDR2 SVGAGI. This CDR3 comprises 14 residues. The CDR3 coding sequence is TGTGCCAGCAGGACCGGGACCAGAAACTCACCCCTCCACTTT. This translates into CASRTGTRNSPLHF.

The rearrangement joins TRBV19 to TRBJ1-5; D not certain. The germline gives CDR1 LNHDA, CDR2 SQIVND (reference sequence). The CDR3 runs to 14 residues. The V and J ends lost 6 bases and 0 bases respectively, with 9 bases between them. The CDR3 loop reads CASSISVSNQPQHF. CDR3 coding DNA: TGTGCCAGTAGCATCTCGGTTAGCAATCAGCCCCAGCATTTT.

V gene TRBV4-1 combines with J gene TRBJ1-1, with 8 nucleotides matching TRBD1. This CDR3 comprises 16 residues. The trim removed 6 bases at V and 3 bases at J, leaving 12 bases unmatched. Germline-derived CDR1 and CDR2 are MGHRA and YSYEKL. CDR3 DNA sequence: TGCGCCAGCAGGCCTGTAACAGGGGGGAGGGACACTGAAGCTTTCTTT. Translated: CASRPVTGGRDTEAFF.

The chain is built from TRBV7-8 and TRBJ2-2, with a tentative D call TRBD2 (5 bases). The CDR3 consists of 14 residues. Germline V gene lookup returns CDR1 SGHVS and CDR2 FQNEAQ. V was cut by 0 bases and J by 4 bases, with 6 bases left in between. CDR3 coding DNA: TGTGCCAGCAGCTTAGCGGGAGCCACCGGGGAGCTGTTTTTT. As protein: CASSLAGATGELFF.

This clone was picked up one time. The chain uses TRBV30 and TRBJ1-2; unclear D gene. With 4 bases removed from V and 5 bases from J, the gap between germline ends came to 11 bases. Germline-derived CDR1 and CDR2 are GTSNPN and SVGIG (reference sequence). The CDR3 is made up of 12 amino acids. CDR3 in amino acids: CAWNPGLYGYTF. CDR3 coding DNA: TGTGCCTGGAACCCCGGGCTATATGGCTACACCTTC.

The chain is built from TRBV7-9 and TRBJ1-4, with D possibly being TRBD1 (5 bases). CDR1 and CDR2 from the germline V gene are SEHNR and FQNEAQ (reference sequence). This CDR3 has 15 amino acids. Trimming took off 5 bases at V and 1 base at J, with 11 bases between the two ends. CDR3 region: CASSGPRVTNEKLFF. CDR3 coding DNA: TGTGCCAGCAGCGGACCCAGGGTAACTAATGAAAAACTGTTTTTT.

The chain couples TRBV7-3 to TRBJ2-2, with a possible D match to TRBD2 (6 bases). This CDR3 has 16 residues. V lost 1 base, J lost 4 bases, and 13 bases lay in between. In germline, CDR1 is SGHTA, CDR2 FQGTGA. DNA of the CDR3: TGTGCCAGCAGCTTAAAGGGAGGAGGACTCACCGGGGAGCTGTTTTTT. The encoded protein is CASSLKGGGLTGELFF.

This clone was seen a single time. V is TRBV6-5 and J is TRBJ2-7; 8 bases match TRBD2. V shed 5 bases, J shed 5 bases, and the junction held 5 bases outside the gene matches. The CDR3 sequence is 13 residues long. Looked up from germline, CDR1 is MNHEY and CDR2 is SVGAGI. CDR3 sequence reads: CASSAGGIDEQYF. The CDR3 bases are TGTGCCAGCAGTGCGGGAGGTATTGACGAGCAGTACTTC.

This chain joins TRBV9 and TRBJ1-1, with D possibly matching TRBD1 (6 bases). V dropped 3 bases and J dropped 0 bases, with 12 bases sitting between them. Germline V lookup: CDR1 SGDLS, CDR2 YYNGEE. This CDR3 region has 15 residues. The CDR3: CASSGGQFMNTEAFF. The CDR3 DNA sequence: TGTGCCAGCAGCGGAGGACAGTTCATGAACACTGAAGCTTTCTTT.